This T cell receptor beta chain was profiled in a study of blood T cell repertoires in COVID-19. Germline-derived CDR1 and CDR2 are SNHLY and FYNNEI. The CDR3 spans 17 residues. J was trimmed by 8 bases and V by 6 bases; bases with no gene match: 18. Only in-frame clones appear in the TCRdb table, and some are missing; sequencing was by immunoSEQ multiplex PCR. This table has under 300,000 clones, less than 85% appearing once. Sequencing used peripheral blood. The V and J genes are TRBV2 and TRBJ1-4; 7 nucleotides align to TRBD1. This TCR was sampled from an elderly woman with active or convalescent COVID-19. CDR3 region: CASSGGGGQVLREKLFF. CDR3 DNA sequence: TGTGCCAGCAGCGGGGGGGGAGGACAGGTTTTGAGAGAAAAACTGTTTTTT.